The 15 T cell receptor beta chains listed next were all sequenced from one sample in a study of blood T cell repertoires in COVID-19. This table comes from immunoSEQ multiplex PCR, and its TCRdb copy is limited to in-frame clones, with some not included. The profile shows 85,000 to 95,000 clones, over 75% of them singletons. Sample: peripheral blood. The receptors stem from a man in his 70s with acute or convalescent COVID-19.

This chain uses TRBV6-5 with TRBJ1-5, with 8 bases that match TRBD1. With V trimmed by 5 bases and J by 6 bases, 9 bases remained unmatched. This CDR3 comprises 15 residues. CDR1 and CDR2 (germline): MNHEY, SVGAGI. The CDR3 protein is CASSHGTGLAQPQHF. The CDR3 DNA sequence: TGTGCCAGCAGTCACGGGACAGGTTTGGCTCAGCCCCAGCATTTT.

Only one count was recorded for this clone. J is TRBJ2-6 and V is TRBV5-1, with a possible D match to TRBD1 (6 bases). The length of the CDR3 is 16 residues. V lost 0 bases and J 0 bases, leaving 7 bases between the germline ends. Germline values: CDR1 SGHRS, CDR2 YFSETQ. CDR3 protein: CASSLGTASGANVLTF. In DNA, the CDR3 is TGCGCCAGCAGCTTGGGGACAGCCTCTGGGGCCAACGTCCTGACTTTC. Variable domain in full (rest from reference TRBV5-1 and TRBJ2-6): KAGVTQTPRYLIKTRGQQVTLSCSPISGHRSVSWYQQTPGQGLQFLFEYFSETQRNKGNFPGRFSGRQFSNSRSEMNVSTLELGDSALYLCASSLGTASGANVLTFGAGSRLTVL.

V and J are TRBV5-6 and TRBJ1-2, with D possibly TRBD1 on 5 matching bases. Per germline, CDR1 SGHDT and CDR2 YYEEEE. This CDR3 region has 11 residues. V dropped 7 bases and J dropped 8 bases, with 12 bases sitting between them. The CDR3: CASRSGYGYTF. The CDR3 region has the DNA TGTGCCAGCCGCTCAGGGTACGGCTACACCTTC. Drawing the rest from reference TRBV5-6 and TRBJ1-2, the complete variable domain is DAGVTQSPTHLIKTRGQQVTLRCSPKSGHDTVSWYQQALGQGPQFIFQYYEEEERQRGNFPDRFSGHQFPNYSSELNVNALLLGDSALYLCASRSGYGYTFGSGTRLTVV.

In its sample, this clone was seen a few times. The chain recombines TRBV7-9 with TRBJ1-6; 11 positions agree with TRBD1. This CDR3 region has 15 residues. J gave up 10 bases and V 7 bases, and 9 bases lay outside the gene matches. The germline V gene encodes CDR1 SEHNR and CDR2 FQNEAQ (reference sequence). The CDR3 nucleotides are TGTGCCAGCACGCCACCAGGGACAGGGGGATCACCCCTCCACTTT. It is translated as CASTPPGTGGSPLHF.

In nucleotides, the CDR3 is TGTGCCAGCAGCCCCCGGGGTTACACCGGGGAGCTGTTTTTT. The encoded protein is CASSPRGYTGELFF. The J gene is TRBJ2-2, the V gene TRBV7-3, with TRBD2 as a possible D gene (5 bases). The CDR3 totals 14 residues. The germline V and J ends were trimmed by 5 bases and 3 bases, with 10 bases remaining between them. In germline, CDR1 is SGHTA, CDR2 FQGTGA.

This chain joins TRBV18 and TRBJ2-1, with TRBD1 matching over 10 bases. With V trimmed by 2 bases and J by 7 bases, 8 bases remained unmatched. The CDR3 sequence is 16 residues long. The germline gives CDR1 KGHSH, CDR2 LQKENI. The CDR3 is CASSPSLTGGRNEQFF. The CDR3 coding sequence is TGTGCCAGCTCACCAAGCTTGACAGGGGGCAGAAATGAGCAGTTCTTC.

The CDR3 DNA sequence: TGTGCCAGCAAACTCCAGGGATTTAACACTGAAGCTTTCTTT. The encoded protein is CASKLQGFNTEAFF. This chain joins TRBV28 and TRBJ1-1; D might be TRBD1 (5 bases). Germline CDR1 MDHEN, CDR2 SYDVKM. V was clipped by 7 bases and J by 2 bases, with 14 bases between them. This CDR3 comprises 14 residues.

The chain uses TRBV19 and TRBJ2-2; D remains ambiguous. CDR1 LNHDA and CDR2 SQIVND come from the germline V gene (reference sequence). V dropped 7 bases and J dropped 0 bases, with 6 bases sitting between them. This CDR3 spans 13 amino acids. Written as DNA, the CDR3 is TGTGCCAGTACCCATCCGAACACCGGGGAGCTGTTTTTT. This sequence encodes CASTHPNTGELFF.

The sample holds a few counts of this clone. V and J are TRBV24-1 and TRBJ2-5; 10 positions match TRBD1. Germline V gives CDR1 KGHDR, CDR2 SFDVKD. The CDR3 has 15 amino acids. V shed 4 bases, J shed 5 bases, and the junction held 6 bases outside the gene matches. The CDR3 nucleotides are TGTGCCACCAGTGACTCCGGGACAGGGGATGAGACCCAGTACTTC. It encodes CATSDSGTGDETQYF.

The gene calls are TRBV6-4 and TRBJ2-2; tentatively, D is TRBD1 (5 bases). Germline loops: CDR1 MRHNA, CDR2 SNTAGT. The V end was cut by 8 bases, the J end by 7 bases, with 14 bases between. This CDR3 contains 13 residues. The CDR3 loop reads CASGFSGNGELFF. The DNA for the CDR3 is TGTGCCAGCGGATTCTCAGGGAACGGGGAGCTGTTTTTT.

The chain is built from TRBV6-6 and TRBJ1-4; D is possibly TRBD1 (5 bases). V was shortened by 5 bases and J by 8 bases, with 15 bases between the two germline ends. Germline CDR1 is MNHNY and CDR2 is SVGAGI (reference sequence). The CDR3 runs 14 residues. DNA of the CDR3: TGTGCCAGCAGTACGGGTACAGGACGGGAAAAACTGTTTTTT. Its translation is CASSTGTGREKLFF.

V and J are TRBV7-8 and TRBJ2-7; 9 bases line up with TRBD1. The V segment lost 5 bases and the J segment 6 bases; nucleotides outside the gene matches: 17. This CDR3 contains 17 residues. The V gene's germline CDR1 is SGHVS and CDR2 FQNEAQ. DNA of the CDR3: TGTGCCAGCAGCACCCGAAGGTGGGGACAGGGCGAAATCGAGCAGTACTTC. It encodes CASSTRRWGQGEIEQYF. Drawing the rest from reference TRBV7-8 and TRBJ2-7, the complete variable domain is GAGVSQSPRYKVAKRGQDVALRCDPISGHVSLFWYQQALGQGPEFLTYFQNEAQLDKSGLPSDRFFAERPEGSVSTLKIQRTQQEDSAVYLCASSTRRWGQGEIEQYFGPGTRLTVT.

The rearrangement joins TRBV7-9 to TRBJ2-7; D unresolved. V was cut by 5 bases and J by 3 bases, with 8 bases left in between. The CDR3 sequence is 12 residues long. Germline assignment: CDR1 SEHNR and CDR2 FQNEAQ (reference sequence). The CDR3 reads CASSPTFYEQYF. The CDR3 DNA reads TGTGCCAGCAGCCCGACTTTCTACGAGCAGTACTTC. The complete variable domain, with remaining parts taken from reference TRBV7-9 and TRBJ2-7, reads DTGVSQNPRHKITKRGQNVTFRCDPISEHNRLYWYRQTLGQGPEFLTYFQNEAQLEKSRLLSDRFSAERPKGSFSTLEIQRTEQGDSAMYLCASSPTFYEQYFGPGTRLTVT.

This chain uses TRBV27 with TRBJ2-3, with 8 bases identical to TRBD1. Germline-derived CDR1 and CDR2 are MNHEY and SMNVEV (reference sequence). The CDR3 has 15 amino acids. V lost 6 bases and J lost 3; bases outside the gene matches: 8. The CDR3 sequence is CASRSQGAPTDTQYF. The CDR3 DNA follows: TGTGCCAGCAGGTCCCAGGGGGCGCCGACAGATACGCAGTATTTT.

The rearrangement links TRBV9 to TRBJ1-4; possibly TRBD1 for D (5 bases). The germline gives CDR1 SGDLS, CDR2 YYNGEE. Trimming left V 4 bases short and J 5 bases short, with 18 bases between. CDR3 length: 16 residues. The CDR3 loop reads CASSKRDSGWNEKLFF. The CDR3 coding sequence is TGTGCCAGCAGCAAACGGGACTCAGGGTGGAATGAAAAACTGTTTTTT.